The clone carrying this T cell receptor beta chain occurred a few times. This record comes from a study of blood T cell repertoires in COVID-19. The CDR3 has 13 residues. The germline gives CDR1 LNHDA, CDR2 SQIVND (reference sequence). Trimming removed 3 bases at V and 6 bases at J, with 9 bases between. In the original processing: Reference gene primer amplification gave nucleated cell count estimates. Libraries were prepared by immunoSEQ multiplex PCR; TCRdb keeps only in-frame clonotypes and omits some of them. V, J and clone size reflect that table, while D and trimming were determined from the DNA. The data contain roughly 300,000 clones, 86% of them singletons.

V and J are TRBV19 and TRBJ1-5; D may be TRBD1 (5 bases). The TCR originated in a woman between 45 and 60 years old with acute or convalescent COVID-19. The sequenced sample consisted of peripheral blood. CDR3 sequence reads: CASSMRGTQPQHF. The CDR3 bases are TGTGCCAGTAGTATGCGGGGGACTCAGCCCCAGCATTTT.